This T cell receptor (beta chain) was sequenced for a study of blood T cell repertoires in COVID-19. Study information: Whether acute or convalescent, the COVID-19 samples came from the United States, Italy and Spain.

Assay used: immunoSEQ multiplex PCR; TCRdb lists only in-frame clones, some missing. The table records roughly 250,000 clones, approximately 84% of them present only once. Germline V gene data show CDR1 as MGHDK and CDR2 as SYGVNS. This CDR3 contains 12 residues. Trimming removed 3 bases at V and 6 bases at J, with 8 bases between. The chain uses TRBV25-1 and TRBJ1-1; possible D gene TRBD1, 6 bases. This receptor was taken from a woman aged 80 or older with acute or convalescent COVID-19. The specimen sequenced was peripheral blood. CDR3 DNA: TGTGCCAGCAGTGACAGGGGCTCTGAAGCTTTCTTT. This sequence encodes CASSDRGSEAFF.